Presented here are 14 T cell receptor beta chains from one specimen sequenced in a study of technical replicates of blood from a few donors (dated by TCRdb to about 2017). Library generation was performed with the immunoSEQ multiplex PCR assay. TCRdb took this table from immuneACCESS and kept in-frame rearrangements with V and J called. Such tables lack part of the clones; where checked against another copy, unresolved V genes explain under half of the gap, and the rest is unexplained. The sample profile shows around 100,000 clones; nearly 96% of them were found once. The top ten constitute approximately 0.2% of the sample. Sample: T cells isolated from PBMCs. These receptor sequences come from a human donor in good health.

This clone was picked up one time. The chain joins TRBV5-6 to TRBJ1-1, with 8 bases lining up with TRBD1. CDR1 SGHDT and CDR2 YYEEEE come from the germline V gene. The CDR3 contains 15 residues. V gave up 1 base and J gave up 4 bases; unmatched junction bases: 6. The CDR3 DNA reads as TGTGCCAGCAGCTTGTTCCCGGACAGGGCCACTGAAGCTTTCTTT. This codes for CASSLFPDRATEAFF.

This chain connects TRBV10-1 to TRBJ1-4; no clear D gene. Germline V gene lookup returns CDR1 WNHNN and CDR2 SYGVQD (reference sequence). Trimming stripped 3 bases from V and 10 bases from J, with 6 bases between. The CDR3 is 11 residues long. The CDR3 region is CASSEGRKLFF. CDR3 DNA: TGCGCCAGCAGTGAAGGGAGAAAACTGTTTTTT.

This sequence joins TRBV27 and TRBJ1-5; 7 positions agree with TRBD1. The trim removed 6 bases at V and 9 bases at J, leaving 8 bases unmatched. Germline values: CDR1 MNHEY, CDR2 SMNVEV (reference sequence). The CDR3 contains 13 residues. In DNA form, the CDR3 reads TGTGCCAGCAGGGAACAGGGGAGTCGGCCCCAGCATTTT. This codes for CASREQGSRPQHF.

The V and J genes are TRBV28 and TRBJ2-5; 9 bases are a match to TRBD2. The trim removed 2 bases at V and 1 base at J, leaving 5 bases unmatched. The CDR3 extends over 16 amino acids. Germline V gene data show CDR1 as MDHEN and CDR2 as SYDVKM. DNA of the CDR3: TGTGCCAGCAGTTTAAGAAGCGGGAGGTTCCAAGAGACCCAGTACTTC. Translating it yields CASSLRSGRFQETQYF.

This chain uses TRBV18 with TRBJ2-3, with D maybe TRBD2 (5 bases). Trimming shortened V by 1 base and J by 2 bases, and 25 bases separated the two germline ends. The CDR3 length is 20 residues. From germline, CDR1 is KGHSH and CDR2 LQKENI. The CDR3 is CASSPRRLGSVSGLTDTQYF. The CDR3 nucleotides are TGTGCCAGCTCACCACGGCGGCTAGGTTCGGTGTCAGGACTCACAGATACGCAGTATTTT.

The chain is built from TRBV27 and TRBJ1-2; TRBD1 matches at 8 bases. The germline CDR1 and CDR2 sequences are MNHEY and SMNVEV (reference sequence). The CDR3 has 14 amino acids. Germline trimming cut 9 bases from V and 5 bases from J; bases unmatched to any gene: 11. The CDR3 is CARAPDREEYGYTF. DNA of the CDR3: TGTGCCAGGGCCCCGGACAGGGAGGAATATGGCTACACCTTC.

The chain joins TRBV4-1 to TRBJ1-6; 8 bases are a match to TRBD1. From germline, CDR1 is MGHRA and CDR2 YSYEKL. This CDR3 is built from 15 residues. Trimming at V came to 1 base and at J to 6 bases, leaving 2 bases not matched to a gene. The CDR3 region is CASSQGGTGNSPLHF. Written as DNA, the CDR3 is TGCGCCAGCAGCCAAGGGGGGACAGGTAATTCACCCCTCCACTTT.

This rearrangement joins TRBV2 to TRBJ1-6; TRBD1 matches at 8 bases. Germline V gives CDR1 SNHLY, CDR2 FYNNEI. This CDR3 has 15 amino acids. The ends lost 6 bases at V and 1 base at J; junction bases unmatched: 2. The CDR3 region is CASSRTGSYNSPLHF. The CDR3 DNA follows: TGTGCCAGCAGCCGGACAGGGTCCTATAATTCACCCCTCCACTTT.

This rearrangement joins TRBV6-1 to TRBJ2-3; 10 bases match TRBD1. The CDR3 spans 16 residues. Per germline, CDR1 MNHNS and CDR2 SASEGT. Unmatched junction bases numbered 6, after V lost 3 bases and J lost 3 bases. Here the CDR3 reads CASSERQGARTDTQYF. The CDR3 DNA follows: TGTGCCAGCAGTGAGAGACAGGGGGCTCGTACAGATACGCAGTATTTT.

The chain couples TRBV6-6 to TRBJ1-4, with 9 bases aligning to TRBD1. V dropped 2 bases and J dropped 7; count of bases not matched to a gene: 2. CDR1 and CDR2 (germline): MNHNY, SVGAGI (reference sequence). This CDR3 has 14 amino acids. The CDR3 protein is CASSYVGQGEKLFF. CDR3 coding DNA: TGTGCCAGCAGTTACGTGGGACAGGGTGAAAAACTGTTTTTT.

This clone was observed a single time. The V call is TRBV12-5, the J call TRBJ2-1; 7 bases line up with TRBD2. The germline V gene has CDR1 LGHNT and CDR2 FRNRAP. V dropped 0 bases and J dropped 0; count of bases not matched to a gene: 5. The CDR3 loop spans 17 amino acids. CDR3 residues: CASGLVLGGSSYNEQFF. In DNA, the CDR3 is TGTGCTAGTGGTTTGGTACTCGGGGGGAGCTCCTACAATGAGCAGTTCTTC.

The V and J genes are TRBV9 and TRBJ1-2, with D hard to call. The V end was cut by 0 bases, the J end by 8 bases, with 11 bases between. CDR3 size: 13 residues. CDR1 is SGDLS, CDR2 YYNGEE, per germline. The CDR3 DNA reads TGTGCCAGCAGCGTAGATTTCAACCGGGGCTACACCTTC. Translating it yields CASSVDFNRGYTF.

CDR3 loop: CASSLGEISEAFF. For the CDR3, the DNA is TGTGCCAGCAGTTTAGGGGAGATAAGTGAAGCTTTCTTT. This chain connects TRBV27 to TRBJ1-1; D gene ambiguous. Germline V gives CDR1 MNHEY, CDR2 SMNVEV (reference sequence). The CDR3 length is 13 residues. Between the trimmed V and J ends, which lost 2 bases and 7 bases, there was a span of 11 bases.

This sequence joins TRBV5-6 and TRBJ2-7; a possible D gene is TRBD1 (5 bases). CDR1 SGHDT and CDR2 YYEEEE come from the germline V gene. V lost 2 bases and J 4 bases, leaving 10 bases between the germline ends. This CDR3 comprises 13 residues. CDR3 nucleotide sequence: TGTGCCAGCAGCTTAGAAGGGGCATACGAGCAGTACTTC. It encodes CASSLEGAYEQYF.